One and the same sample provided the 32 T cell receptor beta chains below, sequenced in a study of T cell repertoires in cytomegalovirus infection. TCRdb recomputed calls from the reads with MiXCR, one row per CDR3 protein. The table has about 530,000 distinct CDR3 sequences, about 30% seen once. Input material: PBMCs. All receptors come from a human donor in good health (CMV status not recorded). Some clones in this sample may be carry-over from other donors' samples.

Worth noting for this clonotype: The junction and the germline gene differ at one end; a read error may be behind it. The chain is built from TRBV4-1 and TRBJ2-1; D remains ambiguous. The germline V gene encodes CDR1 MGHRA and CDR2 YSYEKL. The CDR3 contains 14 residues. The CDR3 spells CASSQDPQSNEQFF. CDR3 coding DNA: TGTGCCAGCAGCCAAGATCCCCAAAGCAATGAGCAGTTCTTC.

This clonotype has ten or more counts. The chain has TRBV12-3 or TRBV12-4 and TRBJ2-1, with 13 bases aligning to TRBD2. Losses at the gene ends were 6 bases for V and 5 bases for J; bases not matched to a gene: 1. The CDR3 loop spans 14 amino acids. CDR3 in amino acids: CASSTSGRDNEQFF. The CDR3 DNA follows: TGTGCCAGCAGCACTAGCGGGAGGGACAATGAGCAGTTCTTC.

This chain links TRBV7-6 with TRBJ1-2, with 7 bases fitting TRBD1. The germline CDR1 and CDR2 sequences are SGHVS and FNYEAQ. The J segment lost 6 bases and the V segment lost 5 bases, leaving 6 bases of the junction unmatched. This CDR3 is built from 13 residues. CDR3 sequence reads: CASSNRGVNGYTF. In DNA, the CDR3 is TGTGCCAGCAGCAACAGGGGTGTTAATGGCTACACCTTC.

The J gene is TRBJ2-3, the V gene TRBV24-1; D is uncertain. CDR3 length: 12 residues. Germline V gene sequence: CDR1 KGHDR, CDR2 SFDVKD. Trimming removed 6 bases from V and 11 bases from J, with 14 bases in between. CDR3 coding DNA: TGTGCCACCAGTATGGCCGGGTTTAAGCAGTATTTT. Its translation is CATSMAGFKQYF.

The J gene is TRBJ1-5, the V gene TRBV2; no reliable D call. Germline values: CDR1 SNHLY, CDR2 FYNNEI. V shed 5 bases and J shed 4 bases, with 15 bases lying between them. This CDR3 comprises 15 residues. CDR3 bases: TGTGCCAGCAGTTGGGATGCCGGGTTTAATCAGCCCCAGCATTTT. Protein: CASSWDAGFNQPQHF.

This clonotype was seen only a few times. The V and J genes are TRBV15 and TRBJ1-5; TRBD1 aligns across 12 bases. This CDR3 comprises 15 residues. With 5 bases clipped from V and 10 bases from J, the junction kept 9 bases outside the gene matches. The germline CDR1 and CDR2 sequences are LNHNV and YYDKDF (reference sequence). CDR3 in DNA: TGTGCCACCAGCCCTGGGACAGGGGGCTCACAACCCCAGCATTTT. Translated: CATSPGTGGSQPQHF.

DNA for the CDR3: TGTGCCAGCAGCGTGAGTGAGTGGAGGGATTGCACCTTC. It is translated as CASSVSEWRDCTF. The chain joins TRBV9 to TRBJ1-2, with no clear D. This CDR3 has 13 residues. In germline, CDR1 is SGDLS, CDR2 YYNGEE. V gave up 2 bases and J gave up 13 bases, with 18 bases separating them.

A few counts support this clonotype. The chain uses TRBV28 and TRBJ2-7; 7 bases line up with TRBD1. Trimming at V came to 10 bases and at J to 2 bases, leaving 5 bases not matched to a gene. The CDR3 runs to 12 residues. Looked up from germline, CDR1 is MDHEN and CDR2 is SYDVKM. The CDR3, as DNA: TGTGCCACCACAGGGGTGCCCTACGAGCAGTACTTC. Its protein product is CATTGVPYEQYF.

This clonotype was seen a handful of times. The chain recombines TRBV29-1 with TRBJ2-7, with unresolved D. Per the germline V gene, CDR1 is SQVTM and CDR2 is ANQGSEA. V shed 0 bases and J shed 10 bases, with 13 bases lying between them. The CDR3 length is 12 residues. The CDR3 DNA is TGCAGCGTTGAAGACCCCTTAGGTGGTCAGTACTTC. Amino acids: CSVEDPLGGQYF.

This clonotype was counted ten times or more. The gene calls are TRBV7-6 and TRBJ1-3; 7 bases align to TRBD1. V dropped 4 bases and J dropped 2; count of bases not matched to a gene: 8. The length of the CDR3 is 16 residues. Looked up from germline, CDR1 is SGHVS and CDR2 is FNYEAQ. In DNA, the CDR3 is TGTGCCAGCAGCTCCCCCGACAGGGCTGCTGGAAACACCATATATTTT. Encoded protein: CASSSPDRAAGNTIYF.

This clonotype was seen a few times. The gene calls are TRBV19 and TRBJ1-5, with unresolved D. Germline loops: CDR1 LNHDA, CDR2 SQIVND (reference sequence). The V end lost 5 bases, the J end lost 7 bases, and 12 bases lay between the germline ends. The CDR3 has 13 amino acids. CDR3 sequence (DNA): TGTGCCAGTAGTGGCGCCGCGGGCCAGCCCCAGCATTTT. This encodes CASSGAAGQPQHF.

This clonotype was seen more than once but under ten times. The chain is built from TRBV6-2 or TRBV6-3 and TRBJ2-2, with D unresolved. The germline gives CDR1 MNHEY, CDR2 SVGEGT. With 7 bases removed from V and 1 base from J, the gap between germline ends came to 10 bases. There are 14 residues in the CDR3. CDR3 amino acids: CASTYYRNTGELFF. CDR3 sequence (DNA): TGTGCCAGCACCTACTACAGGAACACCGGGGAGCTGTTTTTT.

This clonotype turned up a few times. The CDR3, as DNA: TGTGCCAGTAGTAGATCTGGGGGTCCCAGGCCCCAGCATTTT. Its protein is CASSRSGGPRPQHF. The chain carries TRBV19 and TRBJ1-5; D is perhaps TRBD1 (5 bases). Germline V gene lookup returns CDR1 LNHDA and CDR2 SQIVND (reference sequence). The CDR3 loop spans 14 amino acids. Trimming took 4 bases from V and 9 from J, leaving 16 bases between them.

This clonotype has more than one count but fewer than ten. The V and J genes are TRBV28 and TRBJ2-3; unclear D gene. Germline V lookup: CDR1 MDHEN, CDR2 SYDVKM. There are 14 residues in the CDR3. Trimming removed 9 bases at V and 4 bases at J, with 17 bases between. In DNA form, the CDR3 reads TGTGCCAGTAAAACGGGTGGGGTATCAGATACGCAGTATTTT. Its protein is CASKTGGVSDTQYF. Together with reference TRBV28 and TRBJ2-3, the CDR3 gives the full variable domain: DVKVTQSSRYLVKRTGEKVFLECVQDMDHENMFWYRQDPGLGLRLIYFSYDVKMKEKGDIPEGYSVSREKKERFSLILESASTNQTSMYLCASKTGGVSDTQYFGPGTRLTVL.

The rearrangement links TRBV6-2 or TRBV6-3 to TRBJ2-1; tentatively, D is TRBD1 or TRBD2 (7 bases each). CDR3 length: 17 amino acids. CDR1 and CDR2 (germline): MNHEY, SVGEGT. V lost 2 bases and J lost 0, with 14 bases in between. The CDR3 bases are TGTGCCAGCAGTTACAGGTCAGGGGGGGTCTCCTACAATGAGCAGTTCTTC. It codes for CASSYRSGGVSYNEQFF.

The CDR3 spells CSATLSSGSYNEQFF. In DNA form, the CDR3 reads TGCAGTGCTACCCTATCTAGCGGCTCCTACAATGAGCAGTTCTTC. The chain combines TRBV20-1 with TRBJ2-1, with 7 bases lining up with TRBD2. The CDR3 extends over 15 amino acids. The germline V gene has CDR1 DFQATT and CDR2 SNEGSKA (reference sequence). V dropped 4 bases and J dropped 0; count of bases not matched to a gene: 6.

This clonotype was counted only a few times. J is TRBJ2-1 and V is TRBV6-6; 8 bases match TRBD2. Losses at the gene ends were 0 bases for V and 0 bases for J; bases not matched to a gene: 4. The CDR3 has 17 amino acids. Germline CDR1 MNHNY, CDR2 SVGAGI (reference sequence). Written as DNA, the CDR3 is TGTGCCAGCAGTTACTCCGGACTAGCAGTCTCCTACAATGAGCAGTTCTTC. It yields the protein CASSYSGLAVSYNEQFF.

This clonotype was counted at least ten times. The chain combines TRBV7-2 with TRBJ1-1, with D unresolved. V gave up 2 bases and J gave up 1 base, with 5 bases separating them. Germline V gene sequence: CDR1 SGHTA, CDR2 FQGNSA. The CDR3 has 13 amino acids. The CDR3 DNA reads as TGTGCCAGCAGCTTATATGGGAACACTGAAGCTTTCTTT. Residues: CASSLYGNTEAFF.

This clonotype was seen only a few times. The chain links TRBV24-1 to TRBJ2-5; D might be TRBD1 (6 bases). Trimming took 7 bases from V and 2 from J, leaving 22 bases between them. Per germline, CDR1 KGHDR and CDR2 SFDVKD. The CDR3 totals 17 residues. As DNA, the CDR3 is TGTGCCACCAGACGGACCCGCTCAGGGGTAGGGCAAGAGACCCAGTACTTC. Translation gives CATRRTRSGVGQETQYF.

This clonotype has only a few counts. The chain links TRBV6-8 to TRBJ1-4, with 8 bases matching TRBD1. V shed 5 bases and J 3 bases; nucleotides not matched to a gene: 2. Per the germline V gene, CDR1 is MNHGY and CDR2 is SAAAGT. This CDR3 contains 14 residues. The CDR3 bases are TGTGCCAGCAGTGGACAGGGCTCTAATGAAAAACTGTTTTTT. Its translation: CASSGQGSNEKLFF.

The V and J genes are TRBV28 and TRBJ1-1; a possible D gene is TRBD1 (6 bases). V lost 7 bases to trimming and J lost 1 base, with 19 bases between them. Germline V lookup: CDR1 MDHEN, CDR2 SYDVKM. This CDR3 spans 16 amino acids. The CDR3 bases are TGTGCCAGCACCCTCTCTAGGGGGGGGGGGAACACTGAAGCTTTCTTT. Translated: CASTLSRGGGNTEAFF.

Ten or more counts support this clonotype. V and J are TRBV7-3 and TRBJ2-7; TRBD2 agrees at 7 bases. Germline values: CDR1 SGHTA, CDR2 FQGTGA. The CDR3 extends over 17 amino acids. The trim removed 6 bases at V and 6 bases at J, leaving 20 bases unmatched. CDR3 protein: CASSTSVGGARPREQYF. In nucleotides, the CDR3 is TGTGCCAGCAGTACCAGCGTGGGAGGGGCGAGGCCCCGCGAGCAGTACTTC. Full variable domain (outside the CDR3, taken from reference TRBV7-3 and TRBJ2-7): GAGVSQTPSNKVTEKGKYVELRCDPISGHTALYWYRQSLGQGPEFLIYFQGTGAADDSGLPNDRFFAVRPEGSVSTLKIQRTERGDSAVYLCASSTSVGGARPREQYFGPGTRLTVT.

This clonotype was counted a few times. The chain employs TRBV12-3 or TRBV12-4 and TRBJ2-2; D gene uncertain. V lost 7 bases, J lost 4 bases, and 16 bases lay in between. The CDR3 spans 15 residues. CDR3 amino acids: CASKFVTAPTGELFF. DNA for the CDR3: TGTGCCAGCAAATTCGTAACAGCCCCCACCGGGGAGCTGTTTTTT.

This clonotype was counted between two and nine times. The rearrangement uses TRBV9 and TRBJ1-1; D not resolved. Trimming pared 0 bases from V and 0 bases from J, leaving 9 bases between. CDR3 length: 15 residues. Germline V gene data show CDR1 as SGDLS and CDR2 as YYNGEE. The CDR3 loop reads CASSVAFGLNTEAFF. DNA of the CDR3: TGTGCCAGCAGCGTAGCTTTTGGGCTGAACACTGAAGCTTTCTTT.

This clonotype appeared many times. The V call is TRBV11-3, the J call TRBJ1-6, with TRBD1 matching 7 bases. CDR3 size: 16 residues. With V trimmed by 0 bases and J by 7 bases, 6 bases remained unmatched. Germline V gene data show CDR1 as SGHNT and CDR2 as YENEEA. The CDR3 is CASSLDAGTENSPLHF. CDR3 sequence (DNA): TGTGCCAGCAGCTTAGATGCGGGGACAGAGAATTCACCCCTCCACTTT.

A word on this clonotype: Being one base from a much bigger clone, this may be a read error. This CDR3 is CASSFASGRGNEQFF. CDR3 DNA sequence: TGTGCCAGCAGCTTTGCTAGCGGGAGAGGGAATGAGCAGTTCTTC. The chain links TRBV7-2 to TRBJ2-1, with 10 bases matching TRBD2. Germline V gene sequence: CDR1 SGHTA, CDR2 FQGNSA. After removal of 3 bases from V and 7 bases from J, the junction contained 6 bases not matched to a gene. CDR3 length equals 15 residues. Full variable domain (rest looked up from reference TRBV7-2 and TRBJ2-1): GAGVSQSPSNKVTEKGKDVELRCDPISGHTALYWYRQSLGQGLEFLIYFQGNSAPDKSGLPSDRFSAERTGGSVSTLTIQRTQQEDSAVYLCASSFASGRGNEQFFGPGTRLTVL.

V usage is TRBV7-9 and J usage is TRBJ2-7; D gene unclear. This CDR3 region has 13 residues. Germline V gives CDR1 SEHNR, CDR2 FQNEAQ (reference sequence). Trimming stripped 7 bases from V and 1 base from J, with 11 bases between. Here the CDR3 DNA reads TGTGCCAGCAATCTGGAAGGATCCTACGAGCAGTACTTC. Translating gives CASNLEGSYEQYF.

This clonotype was seen at least ten times. CDR3 protein: CASSPAEVDTEAFF. In DNA, the CDR3 is TGTGCCAGCAGCCCTGCGGAAGTAGACACTGAAGCTTTCTTT. The rearrangement uses TRBV7-2 and TRBJ1-1; no definite D call. V lost 5 bases and J 3 bases, leaving 13 bases between the germline ends. Germline CDR1 and CDR2: SGHTA and FQGNSA. The CDR3 runs to 14 residues.

The chain couples TRBV28 to TRBJ2-7; no definite D call. The CDR3 has 16 amino acids. Germline CDR1 and CDR2: MDHEN and SYDVKM. Trimming shortened V by 4 bases and J by 0 bases, and 16 bases separated the two germline ends. Written as DNA, the CDR3 is TGTGCCAGCAGTTCTCCCTCGACGCCTAGCTCCTACGAGCAGTACTTC. Translation: CASSSPSTPSSYEQYF.

The CDR3 DNA reads as TGCGCCAGCAGCGCAGTAGCGGGAGGGCCGGACAATGAGCAGTTCTTC. The encoded protein is CASSAVAGGPDNEQFF. The chain has TRBV5-1 and TRBJ2-1; 11 nucleotides line up with TRBD2. Germline values: CDR1 SGHRS, CDR2 YFSETQ. Trimming removed 4 bases from V and 5 bases from J; junction bases left unmatched: 8. The CDR3 extends over 16 amino acids.

The rearrangement uses TRBV19 and TRBJ2-2; D assignment may be TRBD1 or TRBD2 (5 bases each). The CDR3 consists of 15 residues. The V end was cut by 4 bases, the J end by 5 bases, with 14 bases between. Looked up from germline, CDR1 is LNHDA and CDR2 is SQIVND (reference sequence). The CDR3 sequence is CASSKSGLGTGELFF. The CDR3 nucleotides read TGTGCCAGTAGTAAATCGGGGCTCGGAACCGGGGAGCTGTTTTTT.

V and J are TRBV2 and TRBJ1-2; TRBD1 matches 8 bases. The CDR3 extends over 14 amino acids. Germline values: CDR1 SNHLY, CDR2 FYNNEI. The V and J ends lost 6 bases and 8 bases, in that order; junction bases with no gene match: 11. CDR3 region: CASSEKDREDGYTF. The CDR3 DNA reads as TGTGCCAGCAGCGAGAAGGACAGGGAAGACGGCTACACCTTC.